The 21 T cell receptor beta chains given below trace back to one sample, sequenced in a study of blood T cell repertoires in COVID-19. Libraries were prepared by immunoSEQ multiplex PCR; TCRdb keeps only in-frame clonotypes and omits some of them. The top ten clones hold around 14% of a sample with about 79,000 clones, roughly 90% of them seen once. Sample: peripheral blood. The receptors come from a man between 65 and 79 years old with active or convalescent COVID-19.

This chain uses TRBV7-9 with TRBJ2-7; TRBD2 matches 15 bases. Germline V gene sequence: CDR1 SEHNR, CDR2 FQNEAQ (reference sequence). The CDR3 consists of 17 residues. Trimming took 5 bases from V and 5 from J; bases not matched to a gene: 10. The CDR3 protein is CASSPGLAGGTLDEQYF. The CDR3 DNA sequence: TGTGCCAGCAGCCCGGGACTAGCGGGAGGAACCCTTGACGAGCAGTACTTC.

This chain connects TRBV27 to TRBJ1-2; D is perhaps TRBD1 (5 bases). The CDR3 has 15 amino acids. Germline V gene data show CDR1 as MNHEY and CDR2 as SMNVEV (reference sequence). Trimming removed 2 bases at V and 2 bases at J, with 12 bases between. CDR3 DNA: TGTGCCAGCAGTTTAACAGGACCCGGAAACTATGGCTACACCTTC. Protein: CASSLTGPGNYGYTF.

The count of this clone is one. The CDR3 reads CASSPGLAGGLAKNIQYF. The CDR3 coding sequence is TGCGCCAGCAGCCCGGGACTAGCGGGAGGGTTAGCCAAAAACATTCAGTACTTC. The chain has TRBV4-1 and TRBJ2-4; 16 nucleotides align to TRBD2. Germline-derived CDR1 and CDR2 are MGHRA and YSYEKL. The trim removed 4 bases at V and 0 bases at J, leaving 3 bases unmatched. The length of the CDR3 is 18 residues.

The chain is built from TRBV7-3 and TRBJ2-3; no clear D gene. Germline V CDR1 and CDR2: SGHTA, FQGTGA. V gave up 5 bases and J gave up 5 bases, with 11 bases separating them. This CDR3 region has 13 residues. The CDR3 nucleotides are TGTGCCAGCAGCACAGATTACGGAGATACGCAGTATTTT. Encoded protein: CASSTDYGDTQYF.

The CDR3 coding sequence is TGTGCCAGCAGCCAAGTGAGGGCTAGTGAGCAGTTCTTC. Translating gives CASSQVRASEQFF. This chain joins TRBV3-1 (or the pseudogene TRBV3-2) and TRBJ2-1, with D perhaps TRBD2 (5 bases). This CDR3 has 13 amino acids. V gave up 1 base and J gave up 9 bases, with 10 bases separating them. Looked up from germline, CDR1 is LGHDT and CDR2 is YNNKEL (reference sequence).

In DNA form, the CDR3 reads TGTGCCACCAAAACCCCAGGGTCAGATGAGCAGTTCTTC. As protein: CATKTPGSDEQFF. The chain carries TRBV24-1 and TRBJ2-1, with a tentative D call TRBD1 (5 bases). Trimming left V 8 bases short and J 8 bases short, with 15 bases between. This CDR3 has 13 residues. Germline CDR1 reads KGHDR; CDR2 reads SFDVKD.

This clone was seen just once. CDR3 nucleotides: TGTGCCAGCAGACAAGGGACTAGCGGGACCAATGAGCAGTTCTTC. This sequence encodes CASRQGTSGTNEQFF. The chain has TRBV6-5 and TRBJ2-1; 13 bases align to TRBD2. Germline CDR1 and CDR2: MNHEY and SVGAGI. V gave up 6 bases and J gave up 6 bases; unmatched junction bases: 5. The CDR3 extends over 15 amino acids.

V is TRBV7-2 and J is TRBJ2-1, with 9 nucleotides matching TRBD2. The V and J ends lost 1 base and 7 bases, in that order; junction bases with no gene match: 5. CDR1 SGHTA and CDR2 FQGNSA come from the germline V gene. The CDR3 covers 15 residues. Here the CDR3 reads CASSLVAGERNEQFF. The CDR3 nucleotides read TGTGCCAGCAGCTTAGTAGCGGGAGAACGTAATGAGCAGTTCTTC.

The chain carries TRBV4-2 and TRBJ2-1; a weak D match, TRBD2 (5 bases). The CDR3 length is 16 residues. Germline V CDR1 and CDR2: LGHNA, YNFKEQ. Between the trimmed V and J ends, which lost 2 bases and 8 bases, there was a span of 19 bases. The DNA for the CDR3 is TGTGCCAGCAGCCAAACGTCCACAGCCAGCGGCGATGAGCAGTTCTTC. Its translation: CASSQTSTASGDEQFF.

The chain carries TRBV7-9 and TRBJ2-3; TRBD2 matches at 11 bases. Germline lookup yields CDR1 SEHNR and CDR2 FQNEAQ (reference sequence). V lost 0 bases and J lost 6; bases outside the gene matches: 2. The CDR3 is 15 residues long. The DNA for the CDR3 is TGTGCCAGCAGCTTAGCTAGCGGGAGGGCGGATACGCAGTATTTT. This encodes CASSLASGRADTQYF.

The V gene is TRBV18, the J gene TRBJ2-7, with D possibly matching TRBD1 (5 bases). This CDR3 contains 13 residues. Germline-derived CDR1 and CDR2 are KGHSH and LQKENI. Trimming took off 3 bases at V and 3 bases at J, with 9 bases between the two ends. The CDR3 loop is CASSPLTVYEQYF. Written as DNA, the CDR3 is TGTGCCAGCTCACCGTTGACAGTCTACGAGCAGTACTTC.

The chain uses TRBV7-9 and TRBJ2-7; a possible D gene is TRBD1 (6 bases). CDR3 size: 16 residues. Trimming took 5 bases from V and 6 from J, leaving 23 bases between them. Germline V gene data show CDR1 as SEHNR and CDR2 as FQNEAQ (reference sequence). The CDR3 DNA sequence: TGTGCCAGCAGCCCCCGATCAGGGGTAGGTATCGGCGAGCAGTACTTC. Protein product: CASSPRSGVGIGEQYF.

The rearrangement joins TRBV2 to TRBJ1-2; D not certain. Trimming pared 3 bases from V and 6 bases from J, leaving 17 bases between. This CDR3 is built from 15 residues. Germline values: CDR1 SNHLY, CDR2 FYNNEI. The CDR3 sequence is CASSDGAEFRDGYTF. The CDR3 DNA follows: TGTGCCAGCAGTGACGGTGCGGAGTTCCGAGATGGCTACACCTTC.

This clone has just a few counts. This sequence joins TRBV28 and TRBJ1-1; D perhaps matches TRBD1 (6 bases). Germline CDR1 MDHEN, CDR2 SYDVKM. V lost 5 bases and J 1 base, leaving 14 bases between the germline ends. The CDR3 loop spans 15 amino acids. As DNA, the CDR3 is TGTGCCAGCAGTATACGGACAGCGACGAACACTGAAGCTTTCTTT. This encodes CASSIRTATNTEAFF. Full variable domain (missing parts from reference TRBV28 and TRBJ1-1): DVKVTQSSRYLVKRTGEKVFLECVQDMDHENMFWYRQDPGLGLRLIYFSYDVKMKEKGDIPEGYSVSREKKERFSLILESASTNQTSMYLCASSIRTATNTEAFFGQGTRLTVV.

The V gene is TRBV6-1, the J gene TRBJ2-1; TRBD1 matches 8 bases. The CDR3 runs 15 residues. Germline V gene data show CDR1 as MNHNS and CDR2 as SASEGT. The V gene end was trimmed by 2 bases and the J gene end by 6 bases; junction bases not matched to a gene: 6. The DNA of the CDR3 is TGTGCCAGCAGTGAAATGGGGACAGGATCCAATGAGCAGTTCTTC. Translated: CASSEMGTGSNEQFF.

The V gene is TRBV28, the J gene TRBJ2-4; D unclear. The CDR3 has 15 residues. Germline values: CDR1 MDHEN, CDR2 SYDVKM. V lost 6 bases and J 0 bases, leaving 12 bases between the germline ends. CDR3: CASSTEELAKNIQYF. The CDR3 bases are TGTGCCAGCAGCACAGAAGAGCTAGCCAAAAACATTCAGTACTTC.

This chain connects TRBV19 to TRBJ1-4; TRBD1 matches at 8 bases. The CDR3 runs to 14 residues. Germline assignment: CDR1 LNHDA and CDR2 SQIVND (reference sequence). Unmatched junction bases numbered 5, after V lost 3 bases and J lost 8 bases. This CDR3 reads CASSIQGAREKLFF. Here the CDR3 DNA reads TGTGCCAGTAGTATCCAGGGGGCCAGGGAAAAACTGTTTTTT.

The chain couples TRBV28 to TRBJ2-3, with 7 bases that match TRBD1. V was clipped by 5 bases and J by 4 bases; unmatched bases: 6. Germline lookup yields CDR1 MDHEN and CDR2 SYDVKM. The CDR3 runs to 14 residues. The CDR3 nucleotides are TGTGCCAGCAGTCCCGGGACAGAGGCAGATACGCAGTATTTT. Its protein product is CASSPGTEADTQYF.

The chain combines TRBV19 with TRBJ1-6, with D possibly TRBD1 on 6 matching bases. The CDR3 runs 16 residues. The V gene lost 5 bases and the J gene lost 14 bases, with 25 bases spanning the gap. Per germline, CDR1 LNHDA and CDR2 SQIVND (reference sequence). The CDR3 loop is CASSPSDSGTIPSLHF. CDR3 nucleotides: TGTGCCAGTAGTCCATCGGACAGCGGTACTATTCCGTCCCTCCACTTT.

V gene TRBV28 combines with J gene TRBJ2-7; the D gene is possibly TRBD2 (6 bases). The germline V gene has CDR1 MDHEN and CDR2 SYDVKM. Trimming removed 2 bases from V and 7 bases from J, with 15 bases in between. The CDR3 contains 14 residues. CDR3 sequence: CASSLPMTGTEQYF. Written as DNA, the CDR3 is TGTGCCAGCAGTTTACCCATGACCGGGACTGAGCAGTACTTC.

The chain combines TRBV19 with TRBJ1-5, with D possibly matching TRBD1 (5 bases). This CDR3 is 14 amino acids long. The V end lost 3 bases, the J end lost 2 bases, and 8 bases lay between the germline ends. CDR1 and CDR2 (germline): LNHDA, SQIVND (reference sequence). As DNA, the CDR3 is TGTGCCAGTAGTATCCAAGGGGGCAATCAGCCCCAGCATTTT. It encodes CASSIQGGNQPQHF.